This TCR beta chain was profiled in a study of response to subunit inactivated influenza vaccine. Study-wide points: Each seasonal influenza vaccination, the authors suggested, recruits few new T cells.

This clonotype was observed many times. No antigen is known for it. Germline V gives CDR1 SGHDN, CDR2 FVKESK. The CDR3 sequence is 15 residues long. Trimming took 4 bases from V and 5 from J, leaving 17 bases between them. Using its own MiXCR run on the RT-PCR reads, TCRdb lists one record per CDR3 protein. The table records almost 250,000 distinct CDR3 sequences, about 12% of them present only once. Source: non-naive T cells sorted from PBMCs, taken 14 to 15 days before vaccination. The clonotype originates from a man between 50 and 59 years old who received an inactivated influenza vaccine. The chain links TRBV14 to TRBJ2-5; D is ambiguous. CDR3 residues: CASSPRHSFGETQYF. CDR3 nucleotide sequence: TGTGCCAGCAGCCCCCGACATAGCTTCGGGGAGACCCAGTACTTC.